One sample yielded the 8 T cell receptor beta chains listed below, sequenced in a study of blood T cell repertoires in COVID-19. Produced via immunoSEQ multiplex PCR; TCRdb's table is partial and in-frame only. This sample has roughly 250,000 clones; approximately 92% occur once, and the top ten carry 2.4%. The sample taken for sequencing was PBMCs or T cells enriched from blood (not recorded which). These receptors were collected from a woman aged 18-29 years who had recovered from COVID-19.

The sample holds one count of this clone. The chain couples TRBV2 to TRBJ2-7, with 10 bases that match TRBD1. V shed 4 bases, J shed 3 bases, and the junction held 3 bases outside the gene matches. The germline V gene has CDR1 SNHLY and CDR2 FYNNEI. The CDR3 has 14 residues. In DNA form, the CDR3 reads TGTGCCAGCAGTGGACAGGGGGCTTACTACGAGCAGTACTTC. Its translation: CASSGQGAYYEQYF.

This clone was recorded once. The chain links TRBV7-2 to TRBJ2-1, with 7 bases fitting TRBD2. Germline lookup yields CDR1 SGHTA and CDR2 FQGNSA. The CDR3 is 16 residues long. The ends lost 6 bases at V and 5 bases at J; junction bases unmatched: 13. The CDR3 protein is CASRDVVWAGDNEQFF. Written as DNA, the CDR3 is TGTGCCAGCAGGGACGTCGTGTGGGCGGGAGACAATGAGCAGTTCTTC.

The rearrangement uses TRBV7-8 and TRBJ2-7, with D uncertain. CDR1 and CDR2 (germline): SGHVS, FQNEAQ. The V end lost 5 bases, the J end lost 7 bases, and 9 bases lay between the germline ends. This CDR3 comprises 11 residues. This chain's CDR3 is CASSPLEEQYF. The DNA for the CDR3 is TGTGCCAGCAGCCCGCTCGAGGAGCAGTACTTC.

CDR3 in DNA: TGCAGCGTCAGTAAGGGTGGGACTGAAAATGGCTACACCTTC. Residues: CSVSKGGTENGYTF. This chain links TRBV29-1 with TRBJ1-2; possibly TRBD1 for D (5 bases). CDR3 length: 14 residues. Trimming took off 6 bases at V and 6 bases at J, with 20 bases between the two ends. CDR1 SQVTM and CDR2 ANQGSEA come from the germline V gene. The full variable domain, rest sourced from reference TRBV29-1 and TRBJ1-2, is SAVISQKPSRDICQRGTSLTIQCQVDSQVTMMFWYRQQPGQSLTLIATANQGSEATYESGFVIDKFPISRPNLTFSTLTVSNMSPEDSSIYLCSVSKGGTENGYTFGSGTRLTVV.

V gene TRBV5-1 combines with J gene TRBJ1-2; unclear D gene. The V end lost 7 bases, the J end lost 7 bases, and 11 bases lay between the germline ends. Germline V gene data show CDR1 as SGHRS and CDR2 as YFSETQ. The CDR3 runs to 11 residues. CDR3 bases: TGCGCCAGCTCTCGGGTGGGTGGCTACACCTTC. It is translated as CASSRVGGYTF.

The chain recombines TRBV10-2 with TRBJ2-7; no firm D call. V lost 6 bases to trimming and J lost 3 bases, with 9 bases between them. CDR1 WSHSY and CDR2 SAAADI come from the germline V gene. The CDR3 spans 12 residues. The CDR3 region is CASSINGYEQYF. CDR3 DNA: TGCGCCAGCAGCATCAACGGCTACGAGCAGTACTTC.

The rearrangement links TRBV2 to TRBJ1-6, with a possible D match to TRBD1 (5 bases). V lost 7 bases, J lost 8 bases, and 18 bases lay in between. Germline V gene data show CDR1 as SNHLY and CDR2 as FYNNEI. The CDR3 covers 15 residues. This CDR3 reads CASIEQGDIDSPLHF. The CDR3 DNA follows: TGTGCCAGCATCGAGCAAGGGGATATTGATTCACCCCTCCACTTT.

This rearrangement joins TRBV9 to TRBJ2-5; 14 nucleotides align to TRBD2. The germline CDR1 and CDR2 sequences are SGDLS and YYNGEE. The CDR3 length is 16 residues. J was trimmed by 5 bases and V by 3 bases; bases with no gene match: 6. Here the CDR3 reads CASSARLAGGWETQYF. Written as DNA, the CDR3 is TGTGCCAGCAGCGCCCGACTAGCGGGGGGGTGGGAGACCCAGTACTTC. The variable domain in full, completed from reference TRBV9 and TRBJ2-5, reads DSGVTQTPKHLITATGQRVTLRCSPRSGDLSVYWYQQSLDQGLQFLIQYYNGEERAKGNILERFSAQQFPDLHSELNLSSLELGDSALYFCASSARLAGGWETQYFGPGTRLLVL.